The 4 T cell receptor beta chains presented below share a single source sample, sequenced in a study of blood T cell repertoires in COVID-19. The method was immunoSEQ multiplex PCR; TCRdb's version includes in-frame clones alone and lacks a portion of them. Among roughly 14,000 clones listed, approximately 80% were seen once. Sequencing used peripheral blood. The source of these receptors is a human donor in a cohort sampled during active COVID-19.

The chain is built from TRBV7-2 and TRBJ1-1; possibly TRBD1 for D (6 bases). V shed 5 bases and J shed 4 bases, with 11 bases lying between them. CDR1 is SGHTA and CDR2 is FQGNSA in the germline V gene. The CDR3 extends over 13 amino acids. CDR3 DNA: TGTGCCAGCAGCCCTATGGGGGCCACTGAAGCTTTCTTT. This translates into CASSPMGATEAFF.

The rearrangement uses TRBV20-1 and TRBJ1-2; D is possibly TRBD1 (5 bases). Trimming removed 3 bases at V and 1 base at J, with 9 bases between. This CDR3 region has 13 residues. Germline assignment: CDR1 DFQATT and CDR2 SNEGSKA (reference sequence). The CDR3: CSASSGVNYGYTF. CDR3 nucleotides: TGCAGTGCTAGTTCGGGGGTTAACTATGGCTACACCTTC.

The chain links TRBV11-2 to TRBJ2-2; D is perhaps TRBD2 (5 bases). V lost 10 bases and J lost 0, with 15 bases in between. The germline CDR1 and CDR2 sequences are SGHAT and FQNNGV. The CDR3 sequence is 15 residues long. The CDR3 DNA is TGTGCCATCTCATCCGGGGTCGCGAACACCGGGGAGCTGTTTTTT. This gives the protein CAISSGVANTGELFF. Combining the CDR3 with reference TRBV11-2 and TRBJ2-2 gives the whole variable domain EAGVAQSPRYKIIEKRQSVAFWCNPISGHATLYWYQQILGQGPKLLIQFQNNGVVDDSQLPKDRFSAERLKGVDSTLKIQPAKLEDSAVYLCAISSGVANTGELFFGEGSRLTVL.

V usage is TRBV27 and J usage is TRBJ2-5; 7 nucleotides align to TRBD1. J lost 2 bases, V lost 5 bases, and 8 bases had no gene match. In germline, CDR1 is MNHEY, CDR2 SMNVEV (reference sequence). This CDR3 spans 15 amino acids. CDR3 sequence: CASSGRGRLQETQYF. CDR3 DNA sequence: TGTGCCAGCAGTGGAAGGGGGCGCCTACAAGAGACCCAGTACTTC.